One sample yielded the 2 T cell receptor beta chains listed below, sequenced in a study of T cells after yellow fever vaccination. TCRdb called the 5' RACE reads again in MiXCR, with one record for every CDR3 protein. Here the sample spans about 180,000 distinct CDR3 sequences, approximately 6% being singletons. The sample in question was CD4+ T cells sorted from PBMCs, obtained on the day of the first yellow fever vaccination. The receptors here all came from a man aged 18 to 30 who received the YFV17D yellow fever vaccine.

This clonotype was seen repeatedly, ten times or more. This sequence joins TRBV24-1 and TRBJ2-1; tentative D call: TRBD1 (5 bases). This CDR3 comprises 15 residues. Trimming cost V 2 bases and J 8 bases, with 15 bases left between them. Germline lookup yields CDR1 KGHDR and CDR2 SFDVKD. The CDR3 region is CATSDSSRGGDEQFF. The CDR3 nucleotides are TGTGCCACCAGTGATTCCTCTAGGGGCGGCGATGAGCAGTTCTTC.

This clonotype was counted between two and nine times. CDR3 coding DNA: TGTGCCAGCAGCGTAGCTGATTACTCCACCTACGAGCAGTACTTC. Translation gives CASSVADYSTYEQYF. The J gene is TRBJ2-7, the V gene TRBV9; D not resolved. Trimming cost V 0 bases and J 2 bases, with 12 bases left between them. The germline V gene encodes CDR1 SGDLS and CDR2 YYNGEE. The length of the CDR3 is 15 residues.